The clone carrying this T cell receptor (beta chain) was observed a handful of times. Antigen specificity is unknown. This entry comes from a study of early T cells in non-severe SARS-CoV-2 infection. General study points: VDJdb matching skewed toward anti-spike CD8 responses, missing private and CD4 specificities.

V lost 6 bases to trimming and J lost 6 bases; unmatched junction nucleotides: 10. The CDR3 contains 15 residues. Researchers attached unique molecular identifiers to individual cDNA molecules. TCRdb reprocessed the 5' RACE reads with MiXCR, giving one entry per CDR3 protein. The sample yields about 83,000 distinct CDR3 sequences, roughly an eighth seen once. The sample taken for sequencing was whole blood. The TCR was taken from an adult who was a healthcare worker with PCR-confirmed SARS-CoV-2 infection or an uninfected control (not recorded which). This chain uses TRBV12-3 or TRBV12-4 with TRBJ1-5, with 8 bases matching TRBD1. The CDR3 DNA sequence: TGTGCCAGCAGCCAGACAGGGGATCTAAGTCAGCCCCAGCATTTT. Its protein is CASSQTGDLSQPQHF.